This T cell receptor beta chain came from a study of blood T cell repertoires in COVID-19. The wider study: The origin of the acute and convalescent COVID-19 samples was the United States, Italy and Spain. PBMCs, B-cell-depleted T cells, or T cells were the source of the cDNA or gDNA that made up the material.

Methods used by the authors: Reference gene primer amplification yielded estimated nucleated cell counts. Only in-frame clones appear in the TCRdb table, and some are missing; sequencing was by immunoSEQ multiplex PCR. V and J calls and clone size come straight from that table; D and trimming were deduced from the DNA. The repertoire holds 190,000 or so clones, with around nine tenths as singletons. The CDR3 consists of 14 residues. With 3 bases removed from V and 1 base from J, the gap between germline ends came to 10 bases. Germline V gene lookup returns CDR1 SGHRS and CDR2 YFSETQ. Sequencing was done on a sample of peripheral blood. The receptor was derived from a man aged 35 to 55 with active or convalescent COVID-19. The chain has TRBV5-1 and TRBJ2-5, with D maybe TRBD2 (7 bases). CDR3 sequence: CASSSRGGQETQYF. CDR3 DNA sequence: TGCGCCAGCAGCTCAAGGGGGGGCCAAGAGACCCAGTACTTC. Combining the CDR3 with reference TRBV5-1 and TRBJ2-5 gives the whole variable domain KAGVTQTPRYLIKTRGQQVTLSCSPISGHRSVSWYQQTPGQGLQFLFEYFSETQRNKGNFPGRFSGRQFSNSRSEMNVSTLELGDSALYLCASSSRGGQETQYFGPGTRLLVL.